The 11 T cell receptor beta chains below all came from one sample that was sequenced in a study of T cells in Graves' hyperthyroidism and ophthalmopathy. The CDR3 regions of TCR beta were amplified from RNA transcripts. The HTBI primer set served for first-round RT-PCR of the TCR CDR3. TCRdb analysed the multiplex PCR reads with MiXCR anew, one entry per CDR3 protein. The sample lists a few hundred thousand distinct CDR3 sequences; approximately 15% were seen once. Sample: blood. All receptors derive from a woman younger than 30 with Graves' hyperthyroidism.

This clonotype showed up many times. The chain has TRBV2 and TRBJ2-3; 12 positions match TRBD2. V trimming: 7 bases; J trimming: 5 bases; junction bases outside the gene matches: 10. The CDR3 has 16 residues. In germline, CDR1 is SNHLY, CDR2 FYNNEI. The CDR3 spells CASNLLLAGGGDTQYF. CDR3 in DNA: TGTGCCAGCAACCTACTACTAGCGGGAGGAGGAGATACGCAGTATTTT.

There are a few counts of this clonotype. The CDR3 nucleotides are TGTGCCAGCAGCTCCTCAACAGGGGCTGGCTATGGCTACACCTTC. Encoded protein: CASSSSTGAGYGYTF. V usage is TRBV5-5 and J usage is TRBJ1-2, with TRBD1 identical over 7 bases. This CDR3 is built from 15 residues. Germline loops: CDR1 SGHKS, CDR2 YYEKEE (reference sequence). J was trimmed by 4 bases and V by 3 bases; bases with no gene match: 9.

This clonotype has only a few counts. The chain is built from TRBV27 and TRBJ2-1, with TRBD2 matching over 14 bases. Germline trimming cut 3 bases from V and 10 bases from J; bases unmatched to any gene: 5. The germline CDR1 and CDR2 sequences are MNHEY and SMNVEV (reference sequence). The CDR3 consists of 15 residues. CDR3 region: CASSLTSGGEEEQFF. DNA for the CDR3: TGTGCCAGCAGTTTGACTAGCGGGGGGGAAGAGGAGCAGTTCTTC.

This clonotype was seen many times. The gene calls are TRBV6-1 and TRBJ2-7; TRBD1 aligns across 8 bases. Germline V gives CDR1 MNHNS, CDR2 SASEGT. The trim removed 5 bases at V and 0 bases at J, leaving 6 bases unmatched. The CDR3 has 15 residues. The CDR3 DNA follows: TGTGCCAGCAGTCCCGGGGACAGGAGCTCCTACGAGCAGTACTTC. Encoded protein: CASSPGDRSSYEQYF.

This clonotype was picked up many times. For the CDR3, the DNA is TGTGCCTGGAGTCCTGAACACTTAGGGGACGAGCAGTACGTC. It yields the protein CAWSPEHLGDEQYV. The chain combines TRBV30 with TRBJ2-7, with D maybe TRBD1 (5 bases). The CDR3 is made up of 14 amino acids. Germline assignment: CDR1 GTSNPN and CDR2 SVGIG (reference sequence). V gave up 2 bases and J gave up 5 bases, with 16 bases separating them.

This chain joins TRBV20-1 and TRBJ2-4, with D possibly matching TRBD2 (6 bases). The CDR3 extends over 18 amino acids. Germline V gene sequence: CDR1 DFQATT, CDR2 SNEGSKA (reference sequence). Trimming pared 0 bases from V and 0 bases from J, leaving 18 bases between. CDR3 sequence (DNA): TGCAGTGCTAGAGATTGGGACTGCTTGACGGTAGCCAAAAACATTCAGTACTTC. Protein product: CSARDWDCLTVAKNIQYF.

This clonotype was seen many times. The chain carries TRBV30 and TRBJ1-1, with D uncertain. The CDR3 sequence is 13 residues long. With 0 bases removed from V and 3 bases from J, the gap between germline ends came to 8 bases. Germline CDR1 is GTSNPN and CDR2 is SVGIG (reference sequence). CDR3 DNA: TGTGCCTGGAGTGTAAGTTCTGACACTGAAGCTTTCTTT. Protein product: CAWSVSSDTEAFF.

This clonotype was seen only a few times. The genes are TRBV18 and TRBJ1-2, with D hard to call. Germline V gene lookup returns CDR1 KGHSH and CDR2 LQKENI. The CDR3 loop spans 13 amino acids. With 0 bases removed from V and 6 bases from J, the gap between germline ends came to 8 bases. CDR3 nucleotide sequence: TGTGCCAGCTCACCACCAGGGCCGGATGGCTACACCTTC. Protein product: CASSPPGPDGYTF.

A few counts support this clonotype. This chain joins TRBV20-1 and TRBJ1-5, with 8 positions matching TRBD1. V gave up 3 bases and J gave up 4 bases; unmatched junction bases: 2. Germline CDR1 is DFQATT and CDR2 is SNEGSKA (reference sequence). The CDR3 loop spans 13 amino acids. CDR3 protein: CSARGQVNQPQHF. CDR3 in DNA: TGCAGTGCTAGGGGACAGGTGAATCAGCCCCAGCATTTT.

This clonotype was picked up a small number of times. The chain couples TRBV30 to TRBJ2-7; D remains unclear. V was trimmed by 8 bases and J by 2 bases, leaving 10 bases between them. CDR1 and CDR2 (germline): GTSNPN, SVGIG (reference sequence). The CDR3 runs 11 residues. CDR3 bases: TGTGCCGAGAGGACCCCCTACGAGCAGTACTTC. This gives the protein CAERTPYEQYF.

This clonotype came up a few times. This chain links TRBV29-1 with TRBJ1-2, with unresolved D. The CDR3 extends over 11 amino acids. From germline, CDR1 is SQVTM and CDR2 ANQGSEA. V dropped 4 bases and J dropped 6 bases, with 9 bases sitting between them. This CDR3 is CSVVSGNGYTF. Written as DNA, the CDR3 is TGCAGCGTTGTCTCCGGGAATGGCTACACCTTC. Filled out from reference TRBV29-1 and TRBJ1-2, the complete variable domain reads SAVISQKPSRDICQRGTSLTIQCQVDSQVTMMFWYRQQPGQSLTLIATANQGSEATYESGFVIDKFPISRPNLTFSTLTVSNMSPEDSSIYLCSVVSGNGYTFGSGTRLTVV.